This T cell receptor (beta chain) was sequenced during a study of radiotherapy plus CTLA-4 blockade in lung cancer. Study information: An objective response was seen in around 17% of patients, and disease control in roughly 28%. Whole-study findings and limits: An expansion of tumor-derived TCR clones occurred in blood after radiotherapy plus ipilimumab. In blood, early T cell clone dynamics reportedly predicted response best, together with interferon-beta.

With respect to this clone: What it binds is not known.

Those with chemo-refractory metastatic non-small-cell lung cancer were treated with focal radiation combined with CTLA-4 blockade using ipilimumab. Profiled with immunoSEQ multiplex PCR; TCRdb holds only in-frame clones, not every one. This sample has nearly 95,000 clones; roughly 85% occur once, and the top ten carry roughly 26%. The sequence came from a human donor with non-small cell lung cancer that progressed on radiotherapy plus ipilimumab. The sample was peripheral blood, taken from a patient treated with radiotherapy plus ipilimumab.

CDR3 DNA: TGCGCCAGCAGCCTGGACAGGGGGGTGAACACTGAAGCTTTCTTT. This codes for CASSLDRGVNTEAFF. The chain links TRBV5-1 to TRBJ1-1; TRBD1 matches at 10 bases. Unmatched junction bases numbered 3, after V lost 4 bases and J lost 0 bases. The CDR3 runs 15 residues. Germline V gives CDR1 SGHRS, CDR2 YFSETQ.